This TCR beta chain was documented in a study of cytomegalovirus exposure and HLA in healthy donors. Overall study: As released early, the data held 70 million to 100 million unique TCRs from HLA-typed donors.

The PCR contained 60 Vbeta and 13 Jbeta primers. Method: immunoSEQ multiplex PCR; TCRdb's copy keeps in-frame clones and lacks some. The sample records roughly 180,000 clones, roughly 80% being singletons. For this clone: Its antigen is undetermined.

Study-wide points: Later, TCR association rates were found to vary by HLA locus, highest for DRB1 and lowest for HLA-C.

The sequenced material came from PBMCs. The clonotype was recovered from a woman in her late teens or twenties in good health and CMV-seronegative.

CDR3 bases: TGCGCCAGCAGCTGGACTAGCGGGAGCAGGGATACGCAGTATTTT. This translates into CASSWTSGSRDTQYF. The rearrangement uses TRBV5-1 and TRBJ2-3, with 13 bases identical to TRBD2. The CDR3 extends over 15 amino acids. J gave up 6 bases and V 3 bases, and 4 bases lay outside the gene matches. In germline, CDR1 is SGHRS, CDR2 YFSETQ.